This T cell receptor beta chain was recorded in a study of T-cell reconstitution after alpha-beta-depleted transplantation in children. V lost 0 bases and J lost 0, with 7 bases in between. From germline, CDR1 is SGDLS and CDR2 YYNGEE. CDR3 length: 15 amino acids. For TCRbeta, the library was prepared with unique molecular identifiers. Via MiXCR, TCRdb re-called the PCR reads, giving one row per CDR3 protein. The profile shows around 300,000 distinct CDR3 sequences, 23% of them singletons. This specimen consisted of PBMCs, mostly from graft donor cells, obtained 180 days after TCRalphabeta/CD19-depleted stem cell transplant. V and J are TRBV9 and TRBJ2-1; tentative D call: TRBD2 (6 bases). The receptor was isolated from a male patient younger than 18 who had a stem cell transplant for acute lymphoblastic leukemia, so the T cells may come from the graft donor. The CDR3 bases are TGTGCCAGCAGCGTAGGGGGGGACTCCTACAATGAGCAGTTCTTC. This translates into CASSVGGDSYNEQFF.